The clone carrying this T cell receptor beta chain was picked up one time. The CDR3 runs 20 residues. V shed 2 bases and J 0 bases; nucleotides not matched to a gene: 16. The germline gives CDR1 SGHVS, CDR2 FNYEAQ. This specimen comes from a study of blood T cell repertoires in COVID-19. Libraries were prepared by immunoSEQ multiplex PCR; TCRdb keeps only in-frame clonotypes and omits some of them. This table has under 250,000 clones, more than 75% appearing once. The TCR was taken from a man aged 35 to 55 who had recovered from COVID-19. The sample was PBMCs or T cells enriched from blood (not recorded which). The chain employs TRBV7-6 and TRBJ1-5; 7 bases map to TRBD1. CDR3 amino acids: CASSLRAGQPIQNSNQPQHF. The DNA of the CDR3 is TGTGCCAGCAGCTTAAGGGCGGGACAGCCTATCCAAAATAGCAATCAGCCCCAGCATTTT.